These 19 T cell receptor beta chains came from one sample sequenced in a study of OX40 agonist ivuxolimab in advanced cancers. Method: immunoSEQ multiplex PCR; TCRdb's copy keeps in-frame clones and lacks some. Among about 100,000 clones listed, about 84% were seen once. The sample was CD4+ or CD8+ T cells sorted from blood, taken in a trial of the OX40 agonist ivuxolimab. The receptors were gathered from an adult with an advanced solid tumor such as melanoma, head and neck, liver or kidney cancer.

CDR3 bases: TGCGCCAGCAGCCCCCGACAGGGAATTTCCCCCCGGGAGCTGTTTTTT. Translated: CASSPRQGISPRELFF. The chain carries TRBV4-3 and TRBJ2-2; 7 positions match TRBD1. Germline CDR1 and CDR2: LGHNA and YSLEER. Germline trimming cut 4 bases from V and 9 bases from J; bases unmatched to any gene: 14. The CDR3 has 16 amino acids.

The chain is built from TRBV2 and TRBJ2-7; possible D gene TRBD1, 6 bases. Trimming stripped 3 bases from V and 1 base from J, with 16 bases between. CDR3 length equals 16 residues. Germline V gene sequence: CDR1 SNHLY, CDR2 FYNNEI. The CDR3 here is CASSEGPGEGSYEQYF. The CDR3 DNA reads as TGTGCCAGCAGTGAGGGGCCAGGGGAAGGGTCCTACGAGCAGTACTTC.

This clone has only one observation. The chain is built from TRBV21-1 and TRBJ1-5. TRBV21-1 is deemed a pseudogene. The CDR3 contains 15 residues. The CDR3 here is CASTTLGNSNQPQHF. Written as DNA, the CDR3 is TGTGCCAGCACTACTCTCGGGAATAGCAATCAGCCCCAGCATTTT.

The chain has TRBV12-5 and TRBJ1-1; D unresolved. Germline CDR1 reads LGHNT; CDR2 reads FRNRAP. The CDR3 spans 13 residues. Deletions cut 2 bases from V and 1 base from J, with 5 bases between. Here the CDR3 DNA reads TGTGCTAGTGGTTTGACAGAGAACACTGAAGCTTTCTTT. Its protein product is CASGLTENTEAFF. The full variable domain, completed using reference TRBV12-5 and TRBJ1-1, is DARVTQTPRHKVTEMGQEVTMRCQPILGHNTVFWYRQTMMQGLELLAYFRNRAPLDDSGMPKDRFSAEMPDATLATLKIQPSEPRDSAVYFCASGLTENTEAFFGQGTRLTVV.

Turning to this clone: One end of the junction is discordant with germline, which a read error may explain. The CDR3 sequence is CASSVGGARQGTQYF. Here the CDR3 DNA reads TGTGCCAGCAGCGTGGGGGGGGCCAGACAAGGGACCCAGTACTTC. The chain employs TRBV9 and TRBJ2-5, with D tentatively TRBD2 (7 bases). CDR1 and CDR2 (germline): SGDLS, YYNGEE. The length of the CDR3 is 15 residues.

This chain joins TRBV4-1 and TRBJ1-4, with TRBD1 as a possible D gene (6 bases). CDR1 and CDR2 (germline): MGHRA, YSYEKL. V dropped 1 base and J dropped 5 bases, with 17 bases sitting between them. There are 17 residues in the CDR3. The CDR3 here is CASSQGLRGAPNEKLFF. The CDR3 region has the DNA TGCGCCAGCAGCCAAGGGTTGCGGGGGGCGCCCAATGAAAAACTGTTTTTT.

V gene TRBV6-1 combines with J gene TRBJ2-2, with TRBD2 matching 9 bases. The CDR3 is 16 residues long. With V trimmed by 0 bases and J by 6 bases, 5 bases remained unmatched. Germline V gene sequence: CDR1 MNHNS, CDR2 SASEGT. The CDR3 here is CASSEARREGPGELFF. The CDR3 region has the DNA TGTGCCAGCAGTGAAGCTAGGCGGGAGGGCCCCGGGGAGCTGTTTTTT.

The gene calls are TRBV5-1 and TRBJ2-3; D uncertain. From germline, CDR1 is SGHRS and CDR2 YFSETQ. CDR3 length: 12 amino acids. Trimming left V 0 bases short and J 5 bases short, with 4 bases between. The CDR3 bases are TGCGCCAGCAGCTTGGCCGAAGATACGCAGTATTTT. This sequence encodes CASSLAEDTQYF.

The V and J genes are TRBV29-1 and TRBJ1-1; D gene unclear. CDR3 size: 12 residues. Germline CDR1 is SQVTM and CDR2 is ANQGSEA. Trimming left V 6 bases short and J 0 bases short, with 8 bases between. CDR3 amino acids: CSVVRVNTEAFF. In nucleotides, the CDR3 is TGCAGCGTCGTAAGGGTGAACACTGAAGCTTTCTTT.

A word on this clone: This CDR3 fails to terminate in the conserved phenylalanine or tryptophan, so it likely reflects a read error. The J gene is TRBJ1-2, the V gene TRBV19, with unresolved D. V dropped 3 bases and J dropped 0 bases, with 8 bases sitting between them. The CDR3 runs to 14 residues. Germline V gene sequence: CDR1 LNHDA, CDR2 SQIVND (reference sequence). The CDR3, as DNA: TGTGCCAGTAGTATGCAGGCCGCTAACTATGGCTACACCCTC. Its translation: CASSMQAANYGYTL.

The gene calls are TRBV12-5 and TRBJ1-1; D unclear. The CDR3 spans 14 residues. CDR1 is LGHNT and CDR2 is FRNRAP in the germline V gene. Trimming cost V 7 bases and J 1 base, with 13 bases left between them. Here the CDR3 DNA reads TGTGCTAGTGCCTCTTACGGGGAGAACACTGAAGCTTTCTTT. Translation gives CASASYGENTEAFF.

This clone was detected ten times or more. This chain connects TRBV25-1 to TRBJ1-2; possible D gene TRBD1, 5 bases. The CDR3 is 11 residues long. Trimming removed 8 bases from V and 4 bases from J, with 8 bases in between. Germline loops: CDR1 MGHDK, CDR2 SYGVNS. The CDR3 region is CASPDSYGYTF. In nucleotides, the CDR3 is TGTGCCAGCCCCGACAGCTATGGCTACACCTTC.

The chain joins TRBV5-1 to TRBJ1-1; 10 bases line up with TRBD1. The CDR3 is made up of 15 amino acids. With V trimmed by 2 bases and J by 5 bases, 6 bases remained unmatched. Per germline, CDR1 SGHRS and CDR2 YFSETQ. The CDR3 sequence is CASSFVDRGRTEAFF. In nucleotides, the CDR3 is TGCGCCAGCAGCTTCGTCGACAGGGGGCGAACTGAAGCTTTCTTT.

V is TRBV27 and J is TRBJ2-7; TRBD1 is a possible D gene (5 bases). Trimming cost V 4 bases and J 4 bases, with 11 bases left between them. The CDR3 runs 13 residues. Germline assignment: CDR1 MNHEY and CDR2 SMNVEV (reference sequence). This CDR3 reads CASSWARDYEQYF. CDR3 DNA sequence: TGTGCCAGCAGTTGGGCCAGGGATTACGAGCAGTACTTC.

The chain links TRBV5-4 to TRBJ2-1; 7 bases are a match to TRBD2. Germline V gene data show CDR1 as SGHNT and CDR2 as YYREEE (reference sequence). J lost 8 bases, V lost 0 bases, and 8 bases had no gene match. The length of the CDR3 is 15 residues. CDR3 in amino acids: CASSLDSSGHDEQFF. The CDR3 bases are TGTGCCAGCAGCTTGGACTCTAGCGGCCACGATGAGCAGTTCTTC.

The genes are TRBV6-5 and TRBJ2-5; 8 bases line up with TRBD2. This CDR3 spans 14 amino acids. V shed 7 bases, J shed 5 bases, and the junction held 9 bases outside the gene matches. CDR1 is MNHEY and CDR2 is SVGAGI in the germline V gene. The CDR3 spells CASTPAGELETQYF. The DNA of the CDR3 is TGTGCCAGCACCCCAGCGGGAGAGCTGGAGACCCAGTACTTC.

This clone has more than one count but fewer than ten. V gene TRBV6-5 combines with J gene TRBJ2-7; D is possibly TRBD1 or TRBD2 (5 bases each). Germline V gene lookup returns CDR1 MNHEY and CDR2 SVGAGI. Trimming removed 0 bases from V and 4 bases from J, with 10 bases in between. The CDR3 loop spans 14 amino acids. CDR3 coding DNA: TGTGCCAGCAGTTACTCGGGGGAGTCTTACGAGCAGTACTTC. Amino acids: CASSYSGESYEQYF.

The chain carries TRBV30 and TRBJ1-5; the D gene is possibly TRBD1 (6 bases). This CDR3 contains 13 residues. Trimming took 0 bases from V and 6 from J, leaving 9 bases between them. Germline-derived CDR1 and CDR2 are GTSNPN and SVGIG (reference sequence). The CDR3 bases are TGTGCCTGGAGTGTTGAAGGGGGTCAGCCCCAGCATTTT. It yields the protein CAWSVEGGQPQHF.

This chain connects TRBV18 to TRBJ1-4; D is unclear. V lost 6 bases to trimming and J lost 6 bases, with 11 bases between them. The CDR3 sequence is 13 residues long. Germline V CDR1 and CDR2: KGHSH, LQKENI. CDR3 sequence: CASSSLMDEKLFF. In DNA form, the CDR3 reads TGTGCCAGCTCTTCACTTATGGATGAAAAACTGTTTTTT.